This T cell receptor (beta chain) was profiled in a study of blood T cell dynamics during melanoma immunotherapy (dated by TCRdb to about 2020). Study-wide context: Patients had metastatic melanoma and received first-line pembrolizumab or nivolumab plus ipilimumab as standard of care in the United Kingdom. A training cohort was formed from consecutive patients, and a further independent group of patients from the same centre was pooled into an external validation set. To identify early correlates of response, the study profiled peripheral T cell receptor repertoires in patients with metastatic melanoma before and after one cycle of checkpoint inhibitor therapy. What the research found in general, with its limitations: Unlike progressors, patients who went on to achieve disease control showed a bifurcated reorganization of the PBMC repertoire at W3, with either increased clonality or increased diversity. The relatively small sample size was acknowledged as a potential limitation on generalization of the results. The study could not determine whether the T cell clones driving repertoire changes were melanoma-specific or reflected general immune activation.

As to this clone: Its target antigen remains unknown. Per-base quality was not reported, and no clone a single base away is much larger than it.

Sample time point, as interpreted from the label and publication: pre-treatment baseline. Blood samples were collected before treatment (T0) and at week 3 (W3), after the first cycle of checkpoint blockade. Except for a couple of patients with rapid clinical progression, response was assessed 12 weeks after the first infusion by RECIST 1.1; disease control meant complete response, partial response or stable disease. Patients were excluded for prior systemic cancer treatment, concomitant immunosuppressant therapy or synchronous other active malignancies. TCR beta was sequenced in both bulk PBMC and plasma cell-free DNA in order to track circulating cells as well as T cell turnover. PBMC were isolated from blood with Lymphoprep and SepMate tubes, followed by red cell lysis. DNA from PBMC and sorted T cell subsets was extracted with QIAamp DNA Blood Mini kits. For every bulk PBMC sample, a fixed 350 ng of DNA was loaded. TCR beta CDR3 sequences were amplified from genomic DNA with the immunoSEQ TCRb Assay kit following manufacturer instructions. The KAPA Library Quantification Kit for Illumina platforms was used to quantify pooled libraries by qPCR. Sequencing of the pooled libraries was done on an Illumina NextSeq 500, with clustering at roughly 0.6-1.1 pM. The study's own analysis went as follows. TCR data were analyzed with immunoSEQ ANALYZER and the R LymphoSeq package. A rearrangement efficiency score was calculated as productive divided by the sum of productive and non-productive CDR3 sequences. Within each patient, timepoints were compared pairwise for clonality, measured with the Gini coefficient, and for diversity, measured with the Renyi index at alpha=1. In LymphoSeq, clonal relatedness was computed using an edit distance of 3, and repertoire similarity was computed using the Bhattacharyya coefficient. To classify response, a linear discriminant analysis based on week-3 changes in clonality and diversity was built using the R MASS and caret packages. As stored in TCRdb, this immuneACCESS dataset retains in-frame rearrangements with V and J assigned. A fraction of the clones does not appear; measured against another copy, unresolved V genes explain less than half of the discrepancy, and the remainder lacks a known reason. The DNA gave D and trimming, while V, J and clone size come from that table. In this sample the table shows thousands of clones, 80% to 85% of which occur a single time. Jointly, the top ten make up over 15% of the sample.

From the cysteine up to the phenylalanine, the CDR3 has a length of 15 residues. Kept here is only the CDR3 DNA, which spans 45 bases and is read in frame from base 1. V is pared back by 3 bases and J by 0 bases, with 8 bases lying between the germline termini. Taken from the germline V gene, the CDR1 and CDR2 loops are SGHNT and YENEEA. The sample was blood, taken from a patient treated with checkpoint blockade. The rearrangement combines TRBV11-3 with TRBJ1-4; there is no confident call for the D gene. The sequence was obtained from a human donor with melanoma. The DNA is TGTGCCAGCAGCTTTGGGGTGGCAACTAATGAAAAACTGTTTTTT. The translation is CASSFGVATNEKLFF.